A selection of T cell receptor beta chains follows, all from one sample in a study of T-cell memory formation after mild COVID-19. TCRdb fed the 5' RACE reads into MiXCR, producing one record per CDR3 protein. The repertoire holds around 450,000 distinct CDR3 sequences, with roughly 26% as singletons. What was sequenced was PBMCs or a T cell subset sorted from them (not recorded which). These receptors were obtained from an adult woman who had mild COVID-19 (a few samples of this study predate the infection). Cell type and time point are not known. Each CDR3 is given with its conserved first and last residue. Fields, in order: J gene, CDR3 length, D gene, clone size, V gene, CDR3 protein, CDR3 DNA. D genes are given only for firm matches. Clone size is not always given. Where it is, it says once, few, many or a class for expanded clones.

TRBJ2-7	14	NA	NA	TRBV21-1	CASSNVGRPYEQYF	TGTGCCAGCAGCAATGTAGGTAGGCCTTACGAGCAGTACTTC
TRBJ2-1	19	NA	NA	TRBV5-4	CASRGGAAGYLVDSGEQFF	TGTGCCAGCAGGGGGGGGGCAGCGGGATATCTTGTGGATAGTGGTGAGCAGTTCTTC
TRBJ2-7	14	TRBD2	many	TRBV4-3	CASSLGLADYEQYF	TGCGCCAGCAGCCTCGGACTAGCGGACTACGAGCAGTACTTC
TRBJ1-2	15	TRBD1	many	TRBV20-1	CSARQEGRTGVGYTF	TGCAGTGCTAGACAAGAAGGTCGGACAGGGGTTGGCTACACCTTC
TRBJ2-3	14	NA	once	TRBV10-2	CASSGAGGTDTQYF	TGCGCCAGCAGTGGCGCAGGTGGCACAGATACGCAGTATTTT
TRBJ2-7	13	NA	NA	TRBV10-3	CAISYDSSYEQYF	TGTGCCATCAGCTATGACAGTTCCTACGAGCAGTACTTC
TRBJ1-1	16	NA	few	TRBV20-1	CSARDPGQGTYTEAFF	TGCAGTGCTAGAGATCCGGGCCAGGGGACCTACACTGAAGCTTTCTTT
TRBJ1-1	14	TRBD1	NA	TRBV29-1	CSVVPGQGNTEAFF	TGCAGCGTTGTACCCGGACAGGGGAACACTGAAGCTTTCTTT
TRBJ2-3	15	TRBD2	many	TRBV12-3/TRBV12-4	CASSPRAGGTDTQYF	TGTGCCAGCAGTCCCAGGGCGGGGGGGACAGATACGCAGTATTTT
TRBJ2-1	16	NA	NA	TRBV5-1	CASSSGGPFSYNEQFF	TGCGCCAGCAGCTCCGGGGGCCCTTTCTCCTACAATGAGCAGTTCTTC
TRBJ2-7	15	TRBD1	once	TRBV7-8	CASSGGTGSSYEQYF	TGTGCCAGCAGCGGGGGGACAGGGAGCTCCTACGAGCAGTACTTC
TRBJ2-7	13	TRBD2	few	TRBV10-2	CASKWTSGYEQYF	TGCGCCAGCAAATGGACTAGCGGTTACGAGCAGTACTTC
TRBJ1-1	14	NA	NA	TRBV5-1	CASRRGTENTEAFF	TGCGCCAGCAGACGAGGGACGGAGAACACTGAAGCTTTCTTT
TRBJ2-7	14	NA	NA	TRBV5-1	CASSISGTADEQYF	TGCGCCAGCAGCATATCCGGGACCGCCGACGAGCAGTACTTC
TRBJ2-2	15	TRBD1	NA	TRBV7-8	CASSLDRRSTGELFF	TGTGCCAGCAGCTTGGACAGGCGGAGCACCGGGGAGCTGTTTTTT
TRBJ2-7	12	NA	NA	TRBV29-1	CSVEGGPYEQYF	TGCAGCGTTGAGGGCGGACCCTACGAGCAGTACTTC
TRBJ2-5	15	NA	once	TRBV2	CASSDFSGPRETQYF	TGTGCAAGCAGTGACTTTTCGGGGCCGAGGGAGACCCAGTACTTC
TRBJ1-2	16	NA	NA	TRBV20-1	CSARASWAGNNYGYTF	TGCAGTGCTAGAGCTTCATGGGCAGGGAACAACTATGGCTACACCTTC
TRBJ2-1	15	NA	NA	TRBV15	CATFMSSSDPNEQFF	TGTGCCACCTTTATGAGTTCGAGTGATCCGAATGAGCAGTTCTTC
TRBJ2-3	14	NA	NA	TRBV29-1	CSSEFLGEADTQYF	TGCAGCTCCGAGTTTCTGGGGGAGGCAGATACGCAGTATTTT
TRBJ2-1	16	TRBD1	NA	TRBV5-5	CASSSRQGASYNEQFF	TGTGCCAGCAGCTCCCGACAGGGGGCCAGCTACAATGAGCAGTTCTTC
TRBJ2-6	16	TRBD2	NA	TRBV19	CASSGLANAGANVLTF	TGTGCCAGCTCGGGACTAGCTAATGCTGGGGCCAACGTCCTGACTTTC
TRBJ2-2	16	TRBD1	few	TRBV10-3	CAISESDRAVTGELFF	TGTGCCATCAGTGAGTCGGACAGGGCGGTCACCGGGGAGCTGTTTTTT
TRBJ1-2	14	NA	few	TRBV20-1	CSARDEGNLYGYTF	TGCAGTGCTAGAGATGAAGGAAACCTCTATGGCTACACCTTC
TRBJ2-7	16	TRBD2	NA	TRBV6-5	CASKRLAGKTSYEQYF	TGTGCCAGCAAGAGGCTAGCGGGGAAAACCTCCTACGAGCAGTACTTC
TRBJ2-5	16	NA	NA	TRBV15	CATEPRGSGSWETQYF	TGTGCCACAGAACCCCGGGGAAGCGGCTCCTGGGAGACCCAGTACTTC
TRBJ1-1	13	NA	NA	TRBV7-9	CASSLRAGTEAFF	TGTGCCAGCAGCTTGAGGGCAGGGACCGAAGCTTTCTTT
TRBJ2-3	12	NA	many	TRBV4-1	CASSQAGDTQYF	TGCGCCAGCAGCCAAGCAGGGGATACGCAGTATTTT
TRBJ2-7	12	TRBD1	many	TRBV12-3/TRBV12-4	CASSYDRVEQYF	TGTGCCAGCAGTTATGACAGGGTCGAGCAGTACTTC
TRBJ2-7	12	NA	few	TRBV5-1	CASSFDTYEQYF	TGCGCCAGCAGCTTTGACACCTACGAGCAGTACTTC
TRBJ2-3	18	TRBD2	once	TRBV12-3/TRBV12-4	CASRPSGGRRGGRDTQYF	TGTGCCAGCCGCCCCAGCGGCGGTCGGCGGGGGGGCCGGGATACGCAGTATTTT
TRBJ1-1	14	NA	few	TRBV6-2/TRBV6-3	CASSTNLPNTEAFF	TGTGCCAGCAGCACGAACTTACCGAACACTGAAGCTTTCTTT
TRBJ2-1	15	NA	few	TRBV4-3	CASSTGVAYYNEQFF	TGCGCCAGCAGCACGGGGGTGGCCTACTACAATGAGCAGTTCTTC
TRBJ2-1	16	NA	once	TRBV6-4	CASSSGHGGPFNEQFF	TGTGCCAGCAGTTCCGGCCACGGGGGGCCCTTTAATGAGCAGTTCTTC
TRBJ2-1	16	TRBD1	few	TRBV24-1	CATSDSMRQGYNEQFF	TGTGCCACCAGTGATTCCATGCGACAGGGCTACAATGAGCAGTTCTTC
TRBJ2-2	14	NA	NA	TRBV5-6	CASTGGANTGELFF	TGTGCCAGCACTGGCGGCGCGAACACCGGGGAGCTGTTTTTT
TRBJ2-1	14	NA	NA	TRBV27	CASRLDPGENEQFF	TGTGCCAGCAGACTGGATCCGGGGGAGAATGAGCAGTTCTTC
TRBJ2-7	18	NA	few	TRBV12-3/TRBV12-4	CASSSPLGAGAREYEQYF	TGTGCCAGCAGTTCACCCCTGGGGGCAGGGGCGAGAGAGTACGAGCAGTACTTC
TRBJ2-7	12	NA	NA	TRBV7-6	CASSPAGSMQYF	TGTGCCAGCAGCCCCGCGGGATCGATGCAGTACTTC
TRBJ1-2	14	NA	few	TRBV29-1	CSVLIRALGGGYTF	TGCAGCGTCCTGATACGGGCCCTGGGAGGTGGCTACACCTTC
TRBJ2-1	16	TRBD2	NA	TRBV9	CASSVSAGLAENEQFF	TGTGCCAGCAGCGTAAGTGCGGGACTAGCGGAGAATGAGCAGTTCTTC
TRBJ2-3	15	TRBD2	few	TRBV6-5	CASSYTSGGADTQYF	TGTGCCAGCAGTTACACTAGCGGGGGGGCAGATACGCAGTATTTT
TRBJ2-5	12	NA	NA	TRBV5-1	CASRAEQETQYF	TGCGCCAGCAGGGCAGAACAAGAGACCCAGTACTTC
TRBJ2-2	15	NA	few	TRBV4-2	CASSRSGVGTGELFF	TGTGCCAGCAGCCGGTCAGGGGTAGGGACCGGGGAGCTGTTTTTT
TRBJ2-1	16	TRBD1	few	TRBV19	CASSSEEGQGDNEQFF	TGTGCCAGTAGTTCCGAAGAGGGACAGGGGGACAATGAGCAGTTCTTC
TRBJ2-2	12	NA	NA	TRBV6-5	CASSYLQGELFF	TGTGCCAGCAGTTACTTACAAGGGGAGCTGTTTTTT
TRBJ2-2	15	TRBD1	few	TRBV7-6	CASSLNRGMAGELFF	TGTGCCAGCAGCTTGAACAGGGGTATGGCCGGGGAGCTGTTTTTT
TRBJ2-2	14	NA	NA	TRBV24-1	CATRPSGVAGELFF	TGTGCCACCAGACCTTCAGGGGTTGCCGGGGAGCTGTTTTTT
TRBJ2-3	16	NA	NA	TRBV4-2	CASSQDRGGAYDTQYF	TGTGCCAGCAGCCAAGATCGAGGGGGGGCATATGATACGCAGTATTTT
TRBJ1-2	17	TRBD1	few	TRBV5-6	CASSGSRVDRATDGYTF	TGTGCCAGCAGTGGATCCCGGGTGGACAGGGCTACCGATGGCTACACCTTC
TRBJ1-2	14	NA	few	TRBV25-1	CASSEFGGSYGYTF	TGTGCCAGCAGTGAATTCGGGGGGAGTTATGGCTACACCTTC